The 30 T cell receptor beta chains below were found in one sample sequenced in a study of T cell repertoires in cytomegalovirus infection. In TCRdb, the reads were re-called with MiXCR into one record per CDR3 protein. The sample comprises approximately 910,000 distinct CDR3 sequences, less than 35% of which are singletons, and roughly 13% rests with the top ten. Their antigens are not known. The sample here was cultured CD8+ T cells from PBMCs, taken from culture after CMV antigen stimulation. The receptor source for this set is a human donor in good health (CMV status not recorded). Some clones in this sample may be carry-over from other donors' samples.

The rearrangement joins TRBV10-3 to TRBJ1-1; tentative D call: TRBD1 (6 bases). The CDR3 extends over 16 amino acids. Between the trimmed V and J ends, which lost 2 bases and 4 bases, there was a span of 17 bases. Germline CDR1 is ENHRY and CDR2 is SYGVKD. The CDR3 here is CAISEAGGGRSTEAFF. CDR3 sequence (DNA): TGTGCCATCAGTGAGGCGGGGGGGGGGCGGAGCACTGAAGCTTTCTTT.

The rearrangement links TRBV7-9 to TRBJ1-6; the match to TRBD1 covers 9 bases. This CDR3 has 14 amino acids. V lost 5 bases, J lost 11 bases, and 7 bases stayed unmatched. Germline V gives CDR1 SEHNR, CDR2 FQNEAQ (reference sequence). CDR3 sequence: CASSSTGGEAPLHF. DNA of the CDR3: TGTGCCAGCAGCAGCACAGGGGGCGAGGCACCCCTCCACTTT.

This clonotype was counted between two and nine times. The rearrangement uses TRBV6-5 and TRBJ2-3, with 10 bases that match TRBD2. This CDR3 has 16 amino acids. CDR1 MNHEY and CDR2 SVGAGI come from the germline V gene. Trimming at V came to 7 bases and at J to 3 bases, leaving 10 bases not matched to a gene. CDR3: CASNLAGAVGTDTQYF. Here the CDR3 DNA reads TGTGCCAGCAACCTAGCGGGGGCGGTTGGAACAGATACGCAGTATTTT.

Ten or more counts support this clonotype. The V and J genes are TRBV7-6 and TRBJ1-3, with D uncertain. Deletions cut 1 base from V and 2 bases from J, with 12 bases between. CDR1 and CDR2 (germline): SGHVS, FNYEAQ. The CDR3 is made up of 16 amino acids. The CDR3 DNA reads as TGTGCCAGCAGCTTAGGAGGCTCTGAGCCTGGAAACACCATATATTTT. Protein sequence: CASSLGGSEPGNTIYF.

The gene calls are TRBV5-5 and TRBJ2-7; TRBD2 is a possible D gene (5 bases). There are 14 residues in the CDR3. Trimming left V 4 bases short and J 7 bases short, with 18 bases between. Germline V CDR1 and CDR2: SGHKS, YYEKEE (reference sequence). In DNA form, the CDR3 reads TGTGCCAGCAGCGCCGGGATCCAAAAAGGGGAGCAGTACTTC. Translated: CASSAGIQKGEQYF.

This chain links TRBV10-3 with TRBJ2-2; no reliable D call. Trimming removed 0 bases at V and 6 bases at J, with 8 bases between. CDR1 ENHRY and CDR2 SYGVKD come from the germline V gene. This CDR3 contains 14 residues. CDR3 in amino acids: CAISESPGAGELFF. Here the CDR3 DNA reads TGTGCCATCAGTGAGTCCCCGGGCGCCGGGGAGCTGTTTTTT.

This clonotype came up a few times. The rearrangement links TRBV5-1 to TRBJ2-1; D perhaps matches TRBD2 (6 bases). V lost 0 bases to trimming and J lost 8 bases, with 15 bases between them. Germline values: CDR1 SGHRS, CDR2 YFSETQ. This CDR3 has 15 amino acids. The CDR3: CASSLVGGLGDEQFF. In DNA form, the CDR3 reads TGCGCCAGCAGCTTGGTTGGGGGGTTAGGCGATGAGCAGTTCTTC.

With respect to this clonotype: A single base separates this from a much larger clone, so it may be a read error. The chain joins TRBV7-6 to TRBJ2-7; 7 bases are shared with TRBD1. Germline CDR1 reads SGHVS; CDR2 reads FNYEAQ. The CDR3 runs 13 residues. This chain's CDR3 is CTSSVSQGYEQYF. CDR3 DNA: TGTACCAGCAGCGTATCACAGGGGTACGAGCAGTACTTC.

This clonotype was observed a few times. The chain is built from TRBV2 and TRBJ2-5, with D possibly matching TRBD2 (6 bases). The V end was cut by 8 bases, the J end by 5 bases, with 12 bases between. The CDR3 sequence is 12 residues long. Looked up from germline, CDR1 is SNHLY and CDR2 is FYNNEI. CDR3 DNA sequence: TGTGCCAGCGGAGGGGATTTTGAGACCCAGTACTTC. This gives the protein CASGGDFETQYF.

This clonotype was detected only a few times. J is TRBJ1-4 and V is TRBV27, with D uncertain. The germline V gene encodes CDR1 MNHEY and CDR2 SMNVEV (reference sequence). The ends were cut back, 3 bases at V and 4 bases at J, with 9 bases in the middle. This CDR3 spans 14 amino acids. CDR3 region: CASSFGVVNEKLFF. DNA for the CDR3: TGTGCCAGCAGTTTTGGAGTGGTTAATGAAAAACTGTTTTTT.

The V gene is TRBV6-1, the J gene TRBJ1-2; no clear D. The CDR3 runs to 15 residues. CDR1 and CDR2 from the germline V gene are MNHNS and SASEGT. V was cut by 7 bases and J by 4 bases, with 19 bases left in between. CDR3 DNA sequence: TGTGCCAGCATCCCTTTCGGCGTGGGTGGCTATGGCTACACCTTC. It translates to CASIPFGVGGYGYTF.

The chain links TRBV6-2 or TRBV6-3 to TRBJ2-7, with TRBD2 as a possible D gene (6 bases). CDR3 length: 14 residues. V was cut by 2 bases and J by 5 bases, with 13 bases left in between. Germline values: CDR1 MNHEY, CDR2 SVGEGT. CDR3 region: CASSYVRGLNEQYV. The CDR3 region has the DNA TGTGCCAGCAGTTACGTCCGGGGGTTGAACGAGCAGTACGTC.

This clonotype was seen ten or more times. V is TRBV7-2 and J is TRBJ2-3; 7 bases agree with TRBD2. The CDR3 covers 16 residues. V lost 1 base and J lost 5; bases outside the gene matches: 9. Per germline, CDR1 SGHTA and CDR2 FQGNSA. CDR3 nucleotide sequence: TGTGCCAGCAGCTTAGACGGGCGGGGGATCCTAGATACGCAGTATTTT. Encoded protein: CASSLDGRGILDTQYF.

This clonotype was found a few times. A junction boundary mismatches the germline segment, possibly from a read error. The rearrangement joins TRBV4-1 to TRBJ2-3; maybe TRBD1 (6 bases). Germline loops: CDR1 MGHRA, CDR2 YSYEKL. This CDR3 is built from 16 residues. The CDR3 sequence: CASSQVLRGITDTQYF. The CDR3 region has the DNA TGTGCCAGCAGCCAAGTCCTCAGGGGAATCACAGATACGCAGTATTTT.

The chain combines TRBV7-3 with TRBJ2-2; TRBD2 might be the D (5 bases). V dropped 8 bases and J dropped 4 bases, with 8 bases sitting between them. The CDR3 consists of 12 residues. CDR1 is SGHTA, CDR2 FQGTGA, per germline. CDR3 coding DNA: TGTGCCAGCGCGGGTCGCACCGGGGAGCTGTTTTTT. It is translated as CASAGRTGELFF.

This clonotype was detected only a few times. The chain has TRBV6-2 or TRBV6-3 and TRBJ1-1; D not certain. Per germline, CDR1 MNHEY and CDR2 SVGEGT. Trimming cost V 2 bases and J 0 bases, with 7 bases left between them. The CDR3 runs to 14 residues. The CDR3, as DNA: TGTGCCAGCAGTTACCGACACATGAACACTGAAGCTTTCTTT. Its translation is CASSYRHMNTEAFF.

This clonotype has only a few counts. J is TRBJ1-2 and V is TRBV6-5; 8 bases map to TRBD1. V lost 6 bases to trimming and J lost 3 bases; unmatched junction nucleotides: 9. This CDR3 comprises 15 residues. CDR1 is MNHEY and CDR2 is SVGAGI in the germline V gene. The CDR3 loop reads CASRPRTGYDYGYTF. In DNA form, the CDR3 reads TGTGCCAGCAGACCCAGGACAGGGTATGACTATGGCTACACCTTC.

The chain couples TRBV6-2 or TRBV6-3 to TRBJ2-1; D uncertain. The length of the CDR3 is 12 residues. Per the germline V gene, CDR1 is MNHEY and CDR2 is SVGEGT. V shed 2 bases and J shed 8 bases, with 7 bases lying between them. CDR3 loop: CASSYGADEQFF. The CDR3 bases are TGTGCCAGCAGTTACGGTGCCGATGAGCAGTTCTTC.

V is TRBV6-6 and J is TRBJ1-4, with D perhaps matching TRBD1 (5 bases). From germline, CDR1 is MNHNY and CDR2 SVGAGI (reference sequence). The CDR3 has 14 residues. V lost 2 bases and J lost 8, with 12 bases in between. In nucleotides, the CDR3 is TGTGCCAGCAGTTACCCAGGGACCAACGAAAAACTGTTTTTT. It codes for CASSYPGTNEKLFF.

The chain joins TRBV9 to TRBJ2-5, with a weak D call TRBD1 (6 bases). Germline lookup yields CDR1 SGDLS and CDR2 YYNGEE. The CDR3 is made up of 14 amino acids. V was clipped by 4 bases and J by 6 bases, with 16 bases between them. This CDR3 is CASSQDSLVKTQYF. Here the CDR3 DNA reads TGTGCCAGCAGCCAGGACAGCCTGGTGAAGACCCAGTACTTC.

This clonotype was counted between two and nine times. The chain couples TRBV6-1 to TRBJ2-3, with D unclear. The germline V gene has CDR1 MNHNS and CDR2 SASEGT. The ends were cut back, 2 bases at V and 4 bases at J, with 10 bases in the middle. CDR3 size: 14 residues. In DNA form, the CDR3 reads TGTGCCAGCAGTGAATATCTAGGTGCAGATACGCAGTATTTT. It codes for CASSEYLGADTQYF.

The V and J genes are TRBV24-1 and TRBJ2-2, with 10 bases fitting TRBD1. This CDR3 comprises 18 residues. V lost 0 bases to trimming and J lost 3 bases; unmatched junction nucleotides: 6. The germline V gene encodes CDR1 KGHDR and CDR2 SFDVKD. The CDR3 nucleotides read TGTGCCACCAGTGATTTGACGCGACAGGGGGCCGACACCGGGGAGCTGTTTTTT. Translation: CATSDLTRQGADTGELFF.

The chain carries TRBV27 and TRBJ2-3; D is unclear. Between the trimmed V and J ends, which lost 5 bases and 0 bases, there was a span of 9 bases. The CDR3 runs 14 residues. Germline CDR1 is MNHEY and CDR2 is SMNVEV (reference sequence). The CDR3 here is CASSGLQSTDTQYF. The CDR3 DNA follows: TGTGCCAGCAGTGGATTACAGAGCACAGATACGCAGTATTTT.

This clonotype occurred many times. J is TRBJ1-3 and V is TRBV7-8; 9 bases map to TRBD1. V trimming: 4 bases; J trimming: 4 bases; junction bases outside the gene matches: 5. The CDR3 loop spans 15 amino acids. In germline, CDR1 is SGHVS, CDR2 FQNEAQ. CDR3 nucleotides: TGTGCCAGCAGCTCCGGACAGGGGATCGGAAACACCATATATTTT. Translating gives CASSSGQGIGNTIYF.

The J gene is TRBJ2-1, the V gene TRBV19; a weak D match, TRBD1 (5 bases). Per the germline V gene, CDR1 is LNHDA and CDR2 is SQIVND (reference sequence). The V end was cut by 3 bases, the J end by 5 bases, with 11 bases between. The CDR3 length is 14 residues. DNA for the CDR3: TGTGCCAGTAGTATTAGGGGCGGTGACAATGAGCAGTTCTTC. Its translation: CASSIRGGDNEQFF.

The chain employs TRBV19 and TRBJ1-4; D not resolved. Between the trimmed V and J ends, which lost 3 bases and 1 base, there was a span of 9 bases. Germline CDR1 LNHDA, CDR2 SQIVND (reference sequence). This CDR3 contains 15 residues. CDR3: CASSIRKVTNEKLFF. Here the CDR3 DNA reads TGTGCCAGTAGTATTCGGAAAGTAACTAATGAAAAACTGTTTTTT.

Many counts were recorded for this clonotype. The chain links TRBV7-2 to TRBJ2-7; 9 nucleotides match TRBD2. The germline V gene has CDR1 SGHTA and CDR2 FQGNSA. This CDR3 has 14 residues. V gave up 4 bases and J gave up 3 bases; unmatched junction bases: 4. CDR3 sequence reads: CASSWAGGVYEQYF. For the CDR3, the DNA is TGTGCCAGCAGCTGGGCGGGGGGGGTCTACGAGCAGTACTTC.

CDR3 protein: CASSQGDLPYNEQFF. The CDR3 DNA sequence: TGCGCCAGCAGCCAGGGGGACTTACCCTACAATGAGCAGTTCTTC. This sequence joins TRBV4-1 and TRBJ2-1; a possible D gene is TRBD2 (6 bases). The CDR3 spans 15 residues. CDR1 and CDR2 (germline): MGHRA, YSYEKL. Between the trimmed V and J ends, which lost 3 bases and 2 bases, there was a span of 11 bases.

This rearrangement joins TRBV5-5 to TRBJ1-2, with TRBD1 as a possible D gene (6 bases). In germline, CDR1 is SGHKS, CDR2 YYEKEE (reference sequence). V was cut by 4 bases and J by 2 bases, with 12 bases left in between. The CDR3 is 14 amino acids. The CDR3 is CASSEGQRNYGYTF. DNA of the CDR3: TGTGCCAGCAGCGAAGGACAGCGGAACTATGGCTACACCTTC. The full variable domain, with the rest looked up from reference TRBV5-5 and TRBJ1-2, is DAGVTQSPTHLIKTRGQQVTLRCSPISGHKSVSWYQQVLGQGPQFIFQYYEKEERGRGNFPDRFSARQFPNYSSELNVNALLLGDSALYLCASSEGQRNYGYTFGSGTRLTVV.

This clonotype was found many times. This chain uses TRBV12-3 or TRBV12-4 with TRBJ2-5, with 7 bases fitting TRBD2. With 5 bases clipped from V and 3 bases from J, the junction kept 6 bases outside the gene matches. CDR3 size: 14 residues. The CDR3 DNA reads TGTGCCAGCAGTCCGACTAGCCCCAAAGAGACCCAGTACTTC. Translating gives CASSPTSPKETQYF.